These 28 T cell receptor beta chains originate from one sample sequenced in a study of early T cells in non-severe SARS-CoV-2 infection. TCRdb redid the calling of the 5' RACE reads with MiXCR, one entry per CDR3 protein. The table includes approximately 70,000 distinct CDR3 sequences, 9% to 15% detected once. The sample comprised whole blood. The receptors shown here come from an adult who was a healthcare worker with PCR-confirmed SARS-CoV-2 infection or an uninfected control (not recorded which).

Only a few counts were recorded for this clonotype. The rearrangement joins TRBV19 to TRBJ2-7; 8 bases fit TRBD2. Germline V CDR1 and CDR2: LNHDA, SQIVND (reference sequence). Germline trimming cut 6 bases from V and 6 bases from J; bases unmatched to any gene: 13. The CDR3 has 15 amino acids. In nucleotides, the CDR3 is TGTGCCAGTAGAGAAAGCGGGAGCTATGTGGCCGAGCAGTACTTC. Translation gives CASRESGSYVAEQYF.

Ten or more counts support this clonotype. The chain combines TRBV10-3 with TRBJ1-3, with TRBD1 identical over 7 bases. This CDR3 contains 14 residues. The V gene's germline CDR1 is ENHRY and CDR2 SYGVKD. V shed 5 bases, J shed 4 bases, and the junction held 5 bases outside the gene matches. Here the CDR3 reads CAISRGTAGNTIYF. As DNA, the CDR3 is TGTGCCATCAGTCGAGGGACAGCCGGAAACACCATATATTTT.

This clonotype came up many times. The chain employs TRBV5-1 and TRBJ2-7, with D tentatively TRBD2 (6 bases). Trimming removed 5 bases from V and 0 bases from J, with 12 bases in between. Germline CDR1 is SGHRS and CDR2 is YFSETQ. The CDR3 consists of 14 residues. CDR3 residues: CASRGLGGSYEQYF. The CDR3 DNA reads as TGCGCCAGCAGGGGCCTGGGGGGCTCCTACGAGCAGTACTTC.

This clonotype was seen more than once but under ten times. This chain connects TRBV6-1 to TRBJ2-7; D gene unclear. Deletions cut 7 bases from V and 4 bases from J, with 14 bases between. The germline CDR1 and CDR2 sequences are MNHNS and SASEGT. CDR3 size: 13 residues. CDR3 in amino acids: CASTPQVFYEQYF. In nucleotides, the CDR3 is TGTGCCAGCACCCCGCAGGTATTTTACGAGCAGTACTTC.

V gene TRBV24-1 combines with J gene TRBJ2-3, with unresolved D. Germline CDR1 is KGHDR and CDR2 is SFDVKD. Trimming pared 4 bases from V and 0 bases from J, leaving 7 bases between. The CDR3 runs 14 residues. The DNA of the CDR3 is TGTGCCACCAGTGACTCCGGCAGCACAGATACGCAGTATTTT. Protein product: CATSDSGSTDTQYF.

This clonotype was seen a few times. This sequence joins TRBV19 and TRBJ2-1, with a weak D call TRBD2 (6 bases). Germline CDR1 is LNHDA and CDR2 is SQIVND (reference sequence). Trimming took off 4 bases at V and 6 bases at J, with 16 bases between the two ends. The CDR3 length is 15 residues. The CDR3 DNA sequence: TGTGCCAGTAGTACCCCTAGCGCGGTTCTCAATGAGCAGTTCTTC. Protein sequence: CASSTPSAVLNEQFF.

This clonotype was counted only a few times. The chain couples TRBV5-1 to TRBJ2-3, with unresolved D. Germline-derived CDR1 and CDR2 are SGHRS and YFSETQ. This CDR3 region has 16 residues. V lost 0 bases and J 4 bases, leaving 15 bases between the germline ends. Here the CDR3 DNA reads TGCGCCAGCAGCTTGGCCGCTCTAGAGACATCAGATACGCAGTATTTT. Residues: CASSLAALETSDTQYF.

V usage is TRBV3-1 and J usage is TRBJ2-7; 10 bases are shared with TRBD1. The V segment lost 4 bases and the J segment 5 bases; nucleotides outside the gene matches: 8. Per the germline V gene, CDR1 is LGHDT and CDR2 is YNNKEL (reference sequence). This CDR3 has 15 amino acids. The CDR3 DNA is TGTGCCAGCAGCCGGCCCGGGACAGGGGTTCACGAGCAGTACTTC. Protein: CASSRPGTGVHEQYF.

The sample holds one count of this clonotype. CDR3 sequence (DNA): TGCAGCGTTGAAGCACTGAGTTCCTACAATGAGCAGTTCTTC. Protein sequence: CSVEALSSYNEQFF. The chain is built from TRBV29-1 and TRBJ2-1, with D unresolved. Germline lookup yields CDR1 SQVTM and CDR2 ANQGSEA. The V gene lost 1 base and the J gene lost 1 base, with 8 bases spanning the gap. The CDR3 consists of 14 residues.

The rearrangement joins TRBV12-3 or TRBV12-4 to TRBJ1-3; D gene unclear. CDR3 length equals 18 residues. The V end lost 7 bases, the J end lost 0 bases, and 22 bases lay between the germline ends. The DNA for the CDR3 is TGTGCCAGCAACAACGGCTCCAGCTCATACTACTCTGGAAACACCATATATTTT. Translating gives CASNNGSSSYYSGNTIYF.

This clonotype was picked up a small number of times. V gene TRBV4-2 combines with J gene TRBJ2-5, with 7 nucleotides matching TRBD2. The CDR3 extends over 15 amino acids. The J segment lost 3 bases and the V segment lost 0 bases, leaving 4 bases of the junction unmatched. The germline V gene has CDR1 LGHNA and CDR2 YNFKEQ. The CDR3 nucleotides read TGTGCCAGCAGCCAAGATCGCCTAGCGGAAGAGACCCAGTACTTC. Amino acid sequence: CASSQDRLAEETQYF.

This chain links TRBV29-1 with TRBJ2-7; 8 nucleotides match TRBD2. CDR1 is SQVTM, CDR2 ANQGSEA, per germline. V shed 4 bases, J shed 2 bases, and the junction held 7 bases outside the gene matches. This CDR3 is 14 amino acids long. CDR3 nucleotides: TGCAGCGTTGGAGTCGCGGGGGGAACCTACGAGCAGTACTTC. It encodes CSVGVAGGTYEQYF.

V is TRBV29-1 and J is TRBJ2-5; either TRBD1 or TRBD2 may supply D (5 bases each). The CDR3 is 13 amino acids. V was cut by 6 bases and J by 4 bases, with 15 bases left in between. Germline V gives CDR1 SQVTM, CDR2 ANQGSEA. The CDR3 DNA reads as TGCAGCGTCGCCCCCGGGACCTCAGAGACCCAGTACTTC. Translation gives CSVAPGTSETQYF.

This clonotype was picked up many times. This chain links TRBV7-3 with TRBJ2-2, with TRBD2 as a possible D gene (5 bases). The germline V gene has CDR1 SGHTA and CDR2 FQGTGA. The CDR3 is 16 amino acids. V lost 0 bases and J 6 bases, leaving 14 bases between the germline ends. For the CDR3, the DNA is TGTGCCAGCAGCTTAACAGTCGGCGGTAGCGCCGGGGAGCTGTTTTTT. Its protein product is CASSLTVGGSAGELFF. Variable domain in full (rest from reference TRBV7-3 and TRBJ2-2): GAGVSQTPSNKVTEKGKYVELRCDPISGHTALYWYRQSLGQGPEFLIYFQGTGAADDSGLPNDRFFAVRPEGSVSTLKIQRTERGDSAVYLCASSLTVGGSAGELFFGEGSRLTVL.

V and J are TRBV7-3 and TRBJ1-5; D uncertain. CDR1 is SGHTA, CDR2 FQGTGA, per germline. CDR3 length: 13 residues. The V end lost 2 bases, the J end lost 9 bases, and 11 bases lay between the germline ends. The CDR3 sequence is CASSLGQRAPQHF. The CDR3 DNA sequence: TGTGCCAGCAGCTTAGGGCAACGGGCGCCCCAGCATTTT.

This clonotype was detected many times. The chain employs TRBV18 and TRBJ2-7; the D gene could be TRBD1 or TRBD2 (5 bases each). V was cut by 0 bases and J by 0 bases, with 15 bases left in between. The CDR3 is 17 amino acids. Germline loops: CDR1 KGHSH, CDR2 LQKENI. The CDR3 loop reads CASSPPSTGRSSYEQYF. CDR3 nucleotides: TGTGCCAGCTCACCACCGTCAACGGGACGGAGCTCCTACGAGCAGTACTTC.

Many counts were recorded for this clonotype. This CDR3 reads CSGGLAGLVEQFF. CDR3 nucleotides: TGCAGCGGGGGACTAGCGGGTCTCGTTGAGCAGTTCTTC. The chain has TRBV29-1 and TRBJ2-1; TRBD2 aligns across 12 bases. Germline V gives CDR1 SQVTM, CDR2 ANQGSEA. The J segment lost 9 bases and the V segment lost 7 bases, leaving 7 bases of the junction unmatched. The CDR3 length is 13 residues.

The V call is TRBV5-1, the J call TRBJ2-2; 7 bases are a match to TRBD1. CDR3 length equals 14 residues. Germline loops: CDR1 SGHRS, CDR2 YFSETQ. V lost 4 bases to trimming and J lost 6 bases; unmatched junction nucleotides: 6. In DNA, the CDR3 is TGCGCCAGCAGCACAGGGGAATGGGCCGGGGAGCTGTTTTTT. Translation: CASSTGEWAGELFF. The variable domain in full, completed from reference TRBV5-1 and TRBJ2-2, reads KAGVTQTPRYLIKTRGQQVTLSCSPISGHRSVSWYQQTPGQGLQFLFEYFSETQRNKGNFPGRFSGRQFSNSRSEMNVSTLELGDSALYLCASSTGEWAGELFFGEGSRLTVL.

This clonotype appeared a few times. The V call is TRBV7-6, the J call TRBJ2-5, with D possibly being TRBD2 (6 bases). The CDR3 consists of 17 residues. CDR1 SGHVS and CDR2 FNYEAQ come from the germline V gene. The V gene lost 5 bases and the J gene lost 4 bases, with 23 bases spanning the gap. The CDR3 nucleotides are TGTGCCAGCAGCCTCACCCCTAGCGCGAACTTGGCAGAGACCCAGTACTTC. As protein: CASSLTPSANLAETQYF.

This clonotype was found a few times. J is TRBJ2-5 and V is TRBV6-5, with D possibly being TRBD1 (5 bases). From germline, CDR1 is MNHEY and CDR2 SVGAGI. This CDR3 contains 13 residues. Trimming shortened V by 2 bases and J by 6 bases, and 10 bases separated the two germline ends. The CDR3 protein is CASSYRGDKTQYF. CDR3 nucleotides: TGTGCCAGCAGTTACAGGGGCGATAAGACCCAGTACTTC.

This clonotype was counted a few times. DNA of the CDR3: TGCAGTGCACAGGACAGGGGTTTCGAGCAGTTCTTC. This codes for CSAQDRGFEQFF. V is TRBV20-1 and J is TRBJ2-1, with 9 nucleotides matching TRBD1. The CDR3 loop spans 12 amino acids. Germline CDR1 and CDR2: DFQATT and SNEGSKA (reference sequence). Germline trimming cut 6 bases from V and 10 bases from J; bases unmatched to any gene: 7.

This clonotype has more than one count but fewer than ten. The rearrangement uses TRBV7-9 and TRBJ1-2; the D is unclear. The CDR3 consists of 15 residues. Germline loops: CDR1 SEHNR, CDR2 FQNEAQ (reference sequence). V lost 0 bases, J lost 6 bases, and 14 bases lay in between. CDR3 DNA sequence: TGTGCCAGCAGCTTAGCGCCGGCATTCTCGGATGGCTACACCTTC. This codes for CASSLAPAFSDGYTF.

This clonotype was seen more than once but under ten times. The CDR3 sequence: CASSRGGTSYNEQFF. In nucleotides, the CDR3 is TGTGCCAGCAGCAGAGGGGGAACCTCCTACAATGAGCAGTTCTTC. This chain connects TRBV14 to TRBJ2-1, with D perhaps TRBD1 (6 bases). CDR3 length equals 15 residues. Germline CDR1 is SGHDN and CDR2 is FVKESK. V was pared by 5 bases and J by 0 bases, with 11 bases between.

The chain uses TRBV3-1 and TRBJ2-1; no definite D call. There are 12 residues in the CDR3. Germline-derived CDR1 and CDR2 are LGHDT and YNNKEL (reference sequence). Trimming left V 5 bases short and J 1 base short, with 3 bases between. The CDR3 loop reads CASSGSYNEQFF. The CDR3 DNA reads as TGTGCCAGCAGCGGGTCCTACAATGAGCAGTTCTTC.

This clonotype has at least ten counts. The chain couples TRBV29-1 to TRBJ2-7; tentative D call: TRBD1 (6 bases). Trimming took 7 bases from V and 2 from J, leaving 15 bases between them. CDR3 length equals 13 residues. Per the germline V gene, CDR1 is SQVTM and CDR2 is ANQGSEA. CDR3 sequence: CSAYEGQTYEQYF. The CDR3 DNA follows: TGCAGCGCCTATGAAGGACAGACCTACGAGCAGTACTTC.

This clonotype was recorded at least ten times. This sequence joins TRBV20-1 and TRBJ2-1; D not certain. The V gene's germline CDR1 is DFQATT and CDR2 SNEGSKA (reference sequence). This CDR3 comprises 13 residues. V lost 3 bases and J lost 4, with 10 bases in between. CDR3 in amino acids: CSASYRAYNEQFF. The CDR3, as DNA: TGCAGTGCTAGCTACCGGGCATACAATGAGCAGTTCTTC.

This clonotype has a handful of counts. This chain joins TRBV12-3 or TRBV12-4 and TRBJ2-2, with D uncertain. This CDR3 has 15 residues. The V end lost 4 bases, the J end lost 6 bases, and 15 bases lay between the germline ends. The CDR3 loop is CASSSASATAGELFF. The CDR3 bases are TGTGCCAGCAGTTCGGCCAGCGCCACTGCCGGGGAGCTGTTTTTT.

Only a few counts were recorded for this clonotype. V and J are TRBV29-1 and TRBJ2-1; TRBD2 aligns across 15 bases. The germline CDR1 and CDR2 sequences are SQVTM and ANQGSEA. The length of the CDR3 is 16 residues. J lost 1 base, V lost 4 bases, and 2 bases had no gene match. The CDR3 nucleotides read TGCAGCGTTGGGACTAGCGGGAGGGGGTCCTACAATGAGCAGTTCTTC. It is translated as CSVGTSGRGSYNEQFF.